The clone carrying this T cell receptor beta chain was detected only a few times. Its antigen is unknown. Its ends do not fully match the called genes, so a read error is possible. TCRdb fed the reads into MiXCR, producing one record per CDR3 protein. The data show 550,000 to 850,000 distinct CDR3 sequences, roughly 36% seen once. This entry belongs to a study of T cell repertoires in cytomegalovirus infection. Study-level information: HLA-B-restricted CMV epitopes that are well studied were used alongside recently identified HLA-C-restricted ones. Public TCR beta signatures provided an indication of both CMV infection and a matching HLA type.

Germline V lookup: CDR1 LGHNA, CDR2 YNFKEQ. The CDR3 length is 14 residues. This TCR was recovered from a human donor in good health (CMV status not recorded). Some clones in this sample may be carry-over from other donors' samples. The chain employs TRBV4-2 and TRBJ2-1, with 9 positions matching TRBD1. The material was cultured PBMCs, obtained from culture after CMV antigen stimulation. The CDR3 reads CASSPGPGQGKKYF. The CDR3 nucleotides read TGTGCCAGCAGCCCCGGTCCGGGACAGGGTAAGAAGTACTTC.